The 30 T cell receptor beta chains listed next were all sequenced from one sample in a study of T cell responses to AZD1222 COVID-19 vaccine. Assay used: immunoSEQ multiplex PCR; TCRdb lists only in-frame clones, some missing. The sample holds about 140,000 clones; about 92% are singletons and the top ten take less than 1%. The sequencing here drew on peripheral blood, taken on day 0 of MenACWY control vaccination. These receptors were obtained from an adult in good health.

This clone was observed a few times. The V and J genes are TRBV5-1 and TRBJ2-7, with D perhaps matching TRBD1 (6 bases). V dropped 4 bases and J dropped 6 bases, with 20 bases sitting between them. From germline, CDR1 is SGHRS and CDR2 YFSETQ. CDR3 size: 15 residues. CDR3 bases: TGCGCCAGCAGCCCAGGGGACATGGCCCCCCCCGAGCAGTACTTC. Amino acid sequence: CASSPGDMAPPEQYF.

The chain has TRBV5-1 and TRBJ2-7, with 7 bases fitting TRBD1. The CDR3 runs 14 residues. CDR1 is SGHRS, CDR2 YFSETQ, per germline. V lost 4 bases and J lost 0; bases outside the gene matches: 4. The CDR3 nucleotides read TGCGCCAGCAGCAACAGGGGAAGCTCCTACGAGCAGTACTTC. Its protein product is CASSNRGSSYEQYF.

This rearrangement joins TRBV5-1 to TRBJ1-6, with 7 positions matching TRBD1. CDR3 length equals 14 residues. Looked up from germline, CDR1 is SGHRS and CDR2 is YFSETQ. V dropped 4 bases and J dropped 5; count of bases not matched to a gene: 3. CDR3 bases: TGCGCCAGCAGCCCGGACAGGAATAATTCACCCCTCCACTTT. Protein product: CASSPDRNNSPLHF.

This sequence joins TRBV5-4 and TRBJ1-2; 8 nucleotides align to TRBD1. In germline, CDR1 is SGHNT, CDR2 YYREEE (reference sequence). V was clipped by 2 bases and J by 6 bases; unmatched bases: 6. The CDR3 length is 14 residues. The CDR3 bases are TGTGCCAGCAGCTTTTCGGACAGGGCGAATGGCTACACCTTC. Translated: CASSFSDRANGYTF.

This clone appeared a few times. The chain uses TRBV5-4 and TRBJ2-5; D gene uncertain. The V gene's germline CDR1 is SGHNT and CDR2 YYREEE (reference sequence). The CDR3 totals 14 residues. Trimming cost V 0 bases and J 1 base, with 7 bases left between them. The CDR3 sequence is CASSLEGSQETQYF. CDR3 bases: TGTGCCAGCAGCTTGGAGGGCAGCCAAGAGACCCAGTACTTC.

CDR3 DNA sequence: TGTGCCAGCAGTTTAGCGGGAGACTCCTACAATGAGCAGTTCTTC. It translates to CASSLAGDSYNEQFF. This sequence joins TRBV28 and TRBJ2-1; TRBD2 agrees at 7 bases. V dropped 2 bases and J dropped 0; count of bases not matched to a gene: 1. The CDR3 runs 15 residues. The germline CDR1 and CDR2 sequences are MDHEN and SYDVKM.

This rearrangement joins TRBV19 to TRBJ1-1, with D unresolved. V lost 10 bases and J lost 1, with 13 bases in between. The CDR3 has 13 amino acids. Looked up from germline, CDR1 is LNHDA and CDR2 is SQIVND (reference sequence). In nucleotides, the CDR3 is TGTGCCACTACCGTCCAGACGAACACTGAAGCTTTCTTT. Its translation: CATTVQTNTEAFF.

The J gene is TRBJ2-5, the V gene TRBV6-5; no definite D call. CDR3 size: 15 residues. V lost 6 bases and J 2 bases, leaving 16 bases between the germline ends. CDR1 is MNHEY and CDR2 is SVGAGI in the germline V gene. CDR3 sequence reads: CASSYVDGSQETQYF. The CDR3 DNA follows: TGTGCCAGCAGCTACGTCGACGGGTCTCAAGAGACCCAGTACTTC.

The chain is built from TRBV7-9 and TRBJ2-2; 9 bases map to TRBD1. The V and J ends lost 5 bases and 7 bases, in that order; junction bases with no gene match: 8. Germline V lookup: CDR1 SEHNR, CDR2 FQNEAQ (reference sequence). The CDR3 sequence is 15 residues long. The CDR3 DNA is TGTGCCAGCAGCCAAAGTGGACAGGGGCACGGGGAGCTGTTTTTT. Its protein is CASSQSGQGHGELFF.

The chain links TRBV6-1 to TRBJ1-5; D remains unclear. This CDR3 has 15 amino acids. From germline, CDR1 is MNHNS and CDR2 SASEGT. V shed 2 bases and J shed 2 bases, with 10 bases lying between them. DNA of the CDR3: TGTGCCAGCAGTGAATCCCTTGACCGCAATCAGCCCCAGCATTTT. Translation gives CASSESLDRNQPQHF.

The chain couples TRBV11-2 to TRBJ2-5; weak D call: TRBD2 (5 bases). CDR3 size: 13 residues. The germline V gene encodes CDR1 SGHAT and CDR2 FQNNGV. The ends were cut back, 5 bases at V and 1 base at J, with 8 bases in the middle. This CDR3 is CASSPTSQETQYF. As DNA, the CDR3 is TGTGCCAGCAGCCCAACTAGCCAAGAGACCCAGTACTTC.

This clone occurred once. V is TRBV6-2 or TRBV6-3 and J is TRBJ1-2; the match to TRBD1 covers 8 bases. CDR3 length equals 13 residues. Germline trimming cut 6 bases from V and 8 bases from J; bases unmatched to any gene: 8. Germline V gene sequence: CDR1 MNHEY, CDR2 SVGEGT. CDR3: CASSGRGREGYTF. The CDR3 nucleotides are TGTGCCAGCAGCGGCAGGGGGCGGGAAGGCTACACCTTC.

The chain recombines TRBV11-2 with TRBJ1-5; 7 bases are shared with TRBD1. The CDR3 has 15 amino acids. The ends lost 3 bases at V and 4 bases at J; junction bases unmatched: 6. Germline lookup yields CDR1 SGHAT and CDR2 FQNNGV. The CDR3 DNA reads as TGTGCCAGCAGCTTCGGGACAGCGGGGAATCAGCCCCAGCATTTT. As protein: CASSFGTAGNQPQHF.

The J gene is TRBJ2-1, the V gene TRBV7-2, with TRBD2 matching over 10 bases. This CDR3 is built from 16 residues. J gave up 5 bases and V 0 bases, and 4 bases lay outside the gene matches. Germline V CDR1 and CDR2: SGHTA, FQGNSA. The CDR3 nucleotides are TGTGCCAGCAGCTTAGCTATAGCGGGAGGTAACAATGAGCAGTTCTTC. It encodes CASSLAIAGGNNEQFF.

This sequence joins TRBV7-7 and TRBJ2-5; 15 bases are shared with TRBD2. There are 16 residues in the CDR3. CDR1 is SSHAT and CDR2 is FNYEAQ in the germline V gene (reference sequence). Losses at the gene ends were 5 bases for V and 4 bases for J; bases not matched to a gene: 5. The CDR3 sequence: CASSRTSGGAGETQYF. CDR3 DNA sequence: TGTGCCAGCAGCCGGACTAGCGGGGGGGCGGGAGAGACCCAGTACTTC.

The chain has TRBV7-8 and TRBJ2-1; D is unclear. The V end lost 2 bases, the J end lost 4 bases, and 6 bases lay between the germline ends. Germline lookup yields CDR1 SGHVS and CDR2 FQNEAQ. The CDR3 covers 13 residues. CDR3 nucleotides: TGTGCCAGCAGCTTAACAGTATACAATGAGCAGTTCTTC. Translation: CASSLTVYNEQFF.

The chain recombines TRBV9 with TRBJ1-6; possibly TRBD1 for D (6 bases). The germline CDR1 and CDR2 sequences are SGDLS and YYNGEE. The CDR3 totals 15 residues. Trimming pared 4 bases from V and 10 bases from J, leaving 18 bases between. The CDR3 loop is CASSPTGIAGSPLHF. The CDR3 DNA is TGTGCCAGCAGCCCTACAGGGATCGCCGGGTCACCCCTCCACTTT.

This clone was picked up one time. The chain carries TRBV9 and TRBJ2-5; 7 nucleotides align to TRBD2. The CDR3 is 14 amino acids. From germline, CDR1 is SGDLS and CDR2 YYNGEE. Trimming removed 4 bases from V and 7 bases from J; junction bases left unmatched: 10. Here the CDR3 reads CASSPLLAPGTQYF. The CDR3 DNA reads as TGTGCCAGCAGCCCATTACTAGCGCCGGGGACCCAGTACTTC.

The chain is built from TRBV21-1 and TRBJ1-1. TRBV21-1 is designated a pseudogene. This CDR3 comprises 17 residues. The CDR3 region has the DNA TGTGCCAGCAGCAAAGCGGCGAGGAGGGAGGGGGGCACTGAAGCTTTCTTT. Its protein is CASSKAARREGGTEAFF.

About this clone: A much larger clone differs by one base, so this may be a read error. Distinct nucleotide sequences in the sample also encode this CDR3. The chain carries TRBV7-2 and TRBJ2-5; 8 bases match TRBD1. CDR3 length: 16 residues. The germline V gene encodes CDR1 SGHTA and CDR2 FQGNSA. The V segment lost 5 bases and the J segment 4 bases; nucleotides outside the gene matches: 12. The CDR3 loop is CASSVTTGASSETQYF. Written as DNA, the CDR3 is TGTGCCAGCAGCGTCACGACAGGGGCAAGCTCAGAGACCCAGTACTTC.

V gene TRBV14 combines with J gene TRBJ1-4, with a weak D call TRBD1 (5 bases). With 1 base removed from V and 6 bases from J, the gap between germline ends came to 12 bases. The CDR3 length is 15 residues. Germline-derived CDR1 and CDR2 are SGHDN and FVKESK. CDR3: CASSQGGAWDEKLFF. As DNA, the CDR3 is TGTGCCAGCAGCCAAGGAGGGGCGTGGGATGAAAAACTGTTTTTT.

The CDR3 DNA is TGTGCCAGCAGTTTGCGAGCAGACAATGAGCAGTTCTTC. Translated: CASSLRADNEQFF. V gene TRBV12-3 or TRBV12-4 combines with J gene TRBJ2-1; D is unclear. The CDR3 sequence is 13 residues long. The V and J ends lost 3 bases and 5 bases respectively, with 8 bases between them.

The chain carries TRBV7-9 and TRBJ1-1, with TRBD1 matching over 12 bases. Germline V gene data show CDR1 as SEHNR and CDR2 as FQNEAQ (reference sequence). The CDR3 has 17 residues. After removal of 1 base from V and 0 bases from J, the junction contained 3 bases not matched to a gene. The chain's CDR3 is CASSLGDRGQVNTEAFF. CDR3 sequence (DNA): TGTGCCAGCAGCTTAGGGGACAGGGGGCAGGTGAACACTGAAGCTTTCTTT. Based on the CDR3 plus reference TRBV7-9 and TRBJ1-1, the full variable domain is DTGVSQNPRHKITKRGQNVTFRCDPISEHNRLYWYRQTLGQGPEFLTYFQNEAQLEKSRLLSDRFSAERPKGSFSTLEIQRTEQGDSAMYLCASSLGDRGQVNTEAFFGQGTRLTVV.

The J gene is TRBJ1-1, the V gene TRBV29-1, with 7 bases aligning to TRBD1. Trimming at V came to 0 bases and at J to 5 bases, leaving 6 bases not matched to a gene. CDR1 SQVTM and CDR2 ANQGSEA come from the germline V gene. CDR3 length: 14 residues. The CDR3 spells CSVEDRQGGTEAFF. The CDR3 DNA sequence: TGCAGCGTTGAAGATCGACAGGGTGGGACTGAAGCTTTCTTT.

The chain employs TRBV7-3 and TRBJ2-1, with 10 bases fitting TRBD2. This CDR3 comprises 16 residues. Germline assignment: CDR1 SGHTA and CDR2 FQGTGA. V dropped 5 bases and J dropped 7; count of bases not matched to a gene: 11. CDR3 amino acids: CASSQWGSGRPNEQFF. The DNA of the CDR3 is TGTGCCAGCAGCCAATGGGGTAGCGGGAGGCCAAATGAGCAGTTCTTC. The variable domain in full, completed from reference TRBV7-3 and TRBJ2-1, reads GAGVSQTPSNKVTEKGKYVELRCDPISGHTALYWYRQSLGQGPEFLIYFQGTGAADDSGLPNDRFFAVRPEGSVSTLKIQRTERGDSAVYLCASSQWGSGRPNEQFFGPGTRLTVL.

The chain recombines TRBV2 with TRBJ2-7; D is unresolved. The CDR3 covers 12 residues. Trimming pared 8 bases from V and 2 bases from J, leaving 10 bases between. Germline-derived CDR1 and CDR2 are SNHLY and FYNNEI. CDR3 DNA sequence: TGTGCCAGCTTCCGAGAAGCCTACGAGCAGTACTTC. This translates into CASFREAYEQYF.

CDR3 in amino acids: CASSLDRGSYNEQFF. The CDR3 DNA reads as TGTGCCAGCAGTTTGGACAGGGGGTCCTACAATGAGCAGTTCTTC. The chain recombines TRBV2 with TRBJ2-1, with 10 bases fitting TRBD1. Losses at the gene ends were 5 bases for V and 1 base for J; bases not matched to a gene: 2. From germline, CDR1 is SNHLY and CDR2 FYNNEI. CDR3 size: 15 residues.

In the case of this clone: One end of the junction fails to match germline, which may point to a read error. The sample has other DNA sequences that encode this CDR3 too. This chain joins TRBV12-3 or TRBV12-4 and TRBJ2-2; D unresolved. This CDR3 has 13 amino acids. The CDR3 spells CASSLANTGELFF. CDR3 in DNA: TGTGCCAGCAGTCTAGCGAACACCGGGGAGCTGTTTTTT.

The rearrangement joins TRBV5-6 to TRBJ1-2, with 8 bases matching TRBD1. This CDR3 contains 15 residues. The germline gives CDR1 SGHDT, CDR2 YYEEEE. Germline trimming cut 2 bases from V and 5 bases from J; bases unmatched to any gene: 8. DNA of the CDR3: TGTGCCAGCAGCTTCTTCCCAGGGGGCCCATATGGCTACACCTTC. It translates to CASSFFPGGPYGYTF. The whole variable domain, filled in from reference TRBV5-6 and TRBJ1-2, reads DAGVTQSPTHLIKTRGQQVTLRCSPKSGHDTVSWYQQALGQGPQFIFQYYEEEERQRGNFPDRFSGHQFPNYSSELNVNALLLGDSALYLCASSFFPGGPYGYTFGSGTRLTVV.

The genes are TRBV7-9 and TRBJ1-2; D is uncertain. With 3 bases removed from V and 7 bases from J, the gap between germline ends came to 12 bases. The CDR3 runs 13 residues. Germline V gene data show CDR1 as SEHNR and CDR2 as FQNEAQ (reference sequence). CDR3 protein: CASSFEGGSGYTF. Here the CDR3 DNA reads TGTGCCAGCAGCTTTGAGGGCGGATCTGGCTACACCTTC.